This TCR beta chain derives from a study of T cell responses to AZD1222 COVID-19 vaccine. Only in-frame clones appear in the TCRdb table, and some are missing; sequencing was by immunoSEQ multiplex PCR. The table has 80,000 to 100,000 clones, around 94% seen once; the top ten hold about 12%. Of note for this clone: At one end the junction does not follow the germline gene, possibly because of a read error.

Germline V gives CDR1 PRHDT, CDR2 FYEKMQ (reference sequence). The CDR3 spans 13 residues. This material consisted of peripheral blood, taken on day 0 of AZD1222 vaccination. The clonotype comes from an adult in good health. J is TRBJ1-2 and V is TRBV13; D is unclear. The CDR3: CASSSGPTLRWIF. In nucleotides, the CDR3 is TGTGCCAGCAGCTCCGGACCAACGCTGAGGTGGATCTTC.